The clone carrying this TCR delta chain has just a few counts. The protein TCRdb lists belongs to a much larger clone and differs from this DNA's translation at residue 7, which points to a read error; the protein shown is made from the DNA. Bulk repertoires came from Vgamma9/Vdelta2+ or Vdelta2-negative gammadelta T cells flow-sorted from PBMC. Germline assignment: CDR1 GEAIGNYY and CDR2 EKD. Between the trimmed V and J ends, which lost 0 bases and 0 bases, there was a span of 16 bases. The CDR3 has 17 amino acids. TCRdb reanalysed the multiplex PCR reads with CATT. Of some 100,000 delta-chain clones in the sample, roughly 1.4% were seen once. The data belong to a study of γδ T cells in repeated Plasmodium falciparum infection. Background on the study: Malian children with intense seasonal malaria exposure were compared with matched Australian children. Donors had four controlled P. falciparum NF54 infections over roughly 590 days.

Sequenced input: gamma-delta T cells from blood. The sequence was obtained from a pool of human donors (malaria-infected and uninfected, not separated). The chain has TRDV2 and TRDJ1; D is unclear. The J gene is absent in TCRdb and was assigned here via DNA matching to germline. CDR3 amino acids: CACDTVDSDPYTDKLIF. The CDR3 DNA sequence: TGTGCCTGTGACACCGTCGACAGTGACCCGTACACCGATAAACTCATCTTT.